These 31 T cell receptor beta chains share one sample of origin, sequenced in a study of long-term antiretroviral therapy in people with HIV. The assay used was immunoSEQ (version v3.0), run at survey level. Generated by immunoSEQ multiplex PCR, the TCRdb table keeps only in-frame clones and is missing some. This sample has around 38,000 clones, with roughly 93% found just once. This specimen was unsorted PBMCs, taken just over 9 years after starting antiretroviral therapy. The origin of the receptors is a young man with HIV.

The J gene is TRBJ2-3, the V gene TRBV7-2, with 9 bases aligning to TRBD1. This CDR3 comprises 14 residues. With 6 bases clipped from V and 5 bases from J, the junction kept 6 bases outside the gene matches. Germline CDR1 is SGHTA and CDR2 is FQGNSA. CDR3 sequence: CASRYRGQGDTQYF. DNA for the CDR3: TGTGCCAGCAGATACAGGGGGCAGGGAGATACGCAGTATTTT.

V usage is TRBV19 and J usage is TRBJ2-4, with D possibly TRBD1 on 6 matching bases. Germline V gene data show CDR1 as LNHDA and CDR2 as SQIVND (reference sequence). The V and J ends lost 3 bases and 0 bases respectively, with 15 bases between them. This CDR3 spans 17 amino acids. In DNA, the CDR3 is TGTGCCAGTAGTATCTTTGGGGGCAACTTAGCCAAAAACATTCAGTACTTC. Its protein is CASSIFGGNLAKNIQYF.

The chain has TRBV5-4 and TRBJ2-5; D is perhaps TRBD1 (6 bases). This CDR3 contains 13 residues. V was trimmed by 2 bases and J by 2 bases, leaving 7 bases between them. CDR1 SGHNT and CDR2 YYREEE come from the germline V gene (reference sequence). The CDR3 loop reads CASSLGQQETQYF. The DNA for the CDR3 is TGTGCCAGCAGCTTAGGACAGCAAGAGACCCAGTACTTC. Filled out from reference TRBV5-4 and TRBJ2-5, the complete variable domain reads ETGVTQSPTHLIKTRGQQVTLRCSSQSGHNTVSWYQQALGQGPQFIFQYYREEENGRGNFPPRFSGLQFPNYSSELNVNALELDDSALYLCASSLGQQETQYFGPGTRLLVL.

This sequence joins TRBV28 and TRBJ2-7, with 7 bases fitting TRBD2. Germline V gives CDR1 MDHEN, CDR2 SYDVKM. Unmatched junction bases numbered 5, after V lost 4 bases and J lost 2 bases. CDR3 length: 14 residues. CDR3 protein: CASSSMGGTYEQYF. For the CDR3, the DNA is TGTGCCAGCAGTTCTATGGGGGGGACCTACGAGCAGTACTTC.

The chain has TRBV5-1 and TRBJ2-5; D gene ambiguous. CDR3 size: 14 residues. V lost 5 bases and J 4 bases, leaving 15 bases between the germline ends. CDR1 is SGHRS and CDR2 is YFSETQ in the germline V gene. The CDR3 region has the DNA TGCGCCAGCAGTATTTCCCGACTGGGAGAGACCCAGTACTTC. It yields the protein CASSISRLGETQYF.

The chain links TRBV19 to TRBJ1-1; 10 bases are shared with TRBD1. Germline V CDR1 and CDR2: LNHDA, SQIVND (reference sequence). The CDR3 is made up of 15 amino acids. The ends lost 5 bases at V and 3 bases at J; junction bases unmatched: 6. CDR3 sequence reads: CASSVTGGRDTEAFF. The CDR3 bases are TGTGCCAGTAGTGTGACAGGGGGCCGAGACACTGAAGCTTTCTTT.

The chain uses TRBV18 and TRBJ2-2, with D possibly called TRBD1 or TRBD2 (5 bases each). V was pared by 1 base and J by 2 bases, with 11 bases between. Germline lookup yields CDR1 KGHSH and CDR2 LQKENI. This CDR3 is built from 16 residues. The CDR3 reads CASSPQAGTNTGELFF. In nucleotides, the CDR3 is TGTGCCAGCTCACCACAAGCAGGGACCAACACCGGGGAGCTGTTTTTT.

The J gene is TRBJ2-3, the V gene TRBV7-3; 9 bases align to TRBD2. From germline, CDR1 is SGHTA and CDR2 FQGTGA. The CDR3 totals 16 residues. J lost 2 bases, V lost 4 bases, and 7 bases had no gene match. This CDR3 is CASSYIAGAHTDTQYF. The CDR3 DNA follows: TGTGCCAGCAGCTATATAGCGGGGGCCCACACAGATACGCAGTATTTT.

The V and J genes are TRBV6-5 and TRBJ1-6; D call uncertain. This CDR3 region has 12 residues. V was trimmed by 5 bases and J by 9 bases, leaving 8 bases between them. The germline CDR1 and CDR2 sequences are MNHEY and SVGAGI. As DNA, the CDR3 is TGTGCCAGCAGTCCCCCGGGTTCACCCCTCCACTTT. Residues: CASSPPGSPLHF.

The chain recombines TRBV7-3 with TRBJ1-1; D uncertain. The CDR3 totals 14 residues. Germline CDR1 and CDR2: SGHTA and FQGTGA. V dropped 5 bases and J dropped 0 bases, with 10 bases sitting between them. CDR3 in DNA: TGTGCCAGCAGCCCCTCCGCCATGAACACTGAAGCTTTCTTT. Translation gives CASSPSAMNTEAFF.

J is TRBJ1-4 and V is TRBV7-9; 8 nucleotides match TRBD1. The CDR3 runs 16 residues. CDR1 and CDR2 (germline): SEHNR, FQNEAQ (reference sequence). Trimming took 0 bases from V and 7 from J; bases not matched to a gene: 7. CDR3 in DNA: TGTGCCAGCAGCTTAGCTCCCAGGGGGCGCGGTGAAAAACTGTTTTTT. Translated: CASSLAPRGRGEKLFF.

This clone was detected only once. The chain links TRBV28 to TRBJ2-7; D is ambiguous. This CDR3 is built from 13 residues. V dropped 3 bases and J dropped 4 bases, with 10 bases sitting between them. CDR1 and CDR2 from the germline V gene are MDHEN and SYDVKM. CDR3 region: CASSLRTVYEQYF. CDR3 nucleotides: TGTGCCAGCAGTTTGAGAACAGTTTACGAGCAGTACTTC.

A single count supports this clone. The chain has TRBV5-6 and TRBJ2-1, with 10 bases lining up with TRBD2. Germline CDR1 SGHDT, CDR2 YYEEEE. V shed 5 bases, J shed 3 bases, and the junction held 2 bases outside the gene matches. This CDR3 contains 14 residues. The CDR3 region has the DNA TGTGCCAGCAGGGCTAGCGGGAGCTACAATGAGCAGTTCTTC. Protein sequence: CASRASGSYNEQFF.

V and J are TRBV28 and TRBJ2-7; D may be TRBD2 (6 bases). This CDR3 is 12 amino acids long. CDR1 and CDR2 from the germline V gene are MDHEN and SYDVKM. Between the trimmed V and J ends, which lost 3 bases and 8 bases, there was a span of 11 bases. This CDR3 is CASSLPGGKQYV. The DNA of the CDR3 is TGTGCCAGCAGTTTGCCCGGGGGAAAGCAGTACGTC.

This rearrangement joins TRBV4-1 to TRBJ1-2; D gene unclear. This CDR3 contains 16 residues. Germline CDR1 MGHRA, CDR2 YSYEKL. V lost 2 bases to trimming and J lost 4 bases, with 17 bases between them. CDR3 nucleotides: TGCGCCAGCAGCCAATCAGTTGTTACGGCCTCCTATGGCTACACCTTC. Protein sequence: CASSQSVVTASYGYTF.

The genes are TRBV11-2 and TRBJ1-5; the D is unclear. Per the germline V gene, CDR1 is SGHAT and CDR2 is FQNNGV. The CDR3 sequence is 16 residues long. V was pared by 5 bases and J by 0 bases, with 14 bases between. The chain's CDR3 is CASSPRPGNSNQPQHF. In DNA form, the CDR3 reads TGTGCCAGCAGCCCGCGACCGGGGAATAGCAATCAGCCCCAGCATTTT. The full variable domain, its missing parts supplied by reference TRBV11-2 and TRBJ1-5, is EAGVAQSPRYKIIEKRQSVAFWCNPISGHATLYWYQQILGQGPKLLIQFQNNGVVDDSQLPKDRFSAERLKGVDSTLKIQPAKLEDSAVYLCASSPRPGNSNQPQHFGDGTRLSIL.

The CDR3 is CASSPYAGARETQYF. In DNA form, the CDR3 reads TGCGCCAGCAGCCCCTACGCGGGGGCCAGAGAGACCCAGTACTTC. The chain carries TRBV5-1 and TRBJ2-5, with D perhaps matching TRBD2 (7 bases). Germline CDR1 SGHRS, CDR2 YFSETQ. With 4 bases removed from V and 4 bases from J, the gap between germline ends came to 17 bases. This CDR3 spans 15 amino acids.

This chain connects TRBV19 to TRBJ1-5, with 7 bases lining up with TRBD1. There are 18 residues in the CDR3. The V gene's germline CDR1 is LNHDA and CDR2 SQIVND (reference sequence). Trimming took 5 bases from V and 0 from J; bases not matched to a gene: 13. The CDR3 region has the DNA TGTGCCAGTAGTCCCGCCTGGACAGGTCTCAATAGCAATCAGCCCCAGCATTTT. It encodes CASSPAWTGLNSNQPQHF.

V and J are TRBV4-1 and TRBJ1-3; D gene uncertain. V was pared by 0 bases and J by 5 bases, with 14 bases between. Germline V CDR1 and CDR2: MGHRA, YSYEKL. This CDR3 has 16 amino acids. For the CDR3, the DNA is TGCGCCAGCAGCCAAGACCCCGGCCAGGCTAGAAACACCATATATTTT. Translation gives CASSQDPGQARNTIYF.

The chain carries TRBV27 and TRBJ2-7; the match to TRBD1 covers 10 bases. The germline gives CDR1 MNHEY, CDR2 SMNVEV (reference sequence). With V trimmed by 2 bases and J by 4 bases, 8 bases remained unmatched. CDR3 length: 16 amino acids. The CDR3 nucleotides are TGTGCCAGCAGTTTAAGCACGACAGGGGGCTTTTACGAGCAGTACTTC. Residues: CASSLSTTGGFYEQYF.

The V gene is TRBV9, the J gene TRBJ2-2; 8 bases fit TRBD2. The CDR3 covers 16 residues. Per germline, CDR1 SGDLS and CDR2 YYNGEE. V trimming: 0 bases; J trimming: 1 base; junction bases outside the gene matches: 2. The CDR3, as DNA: TGTGCCAGCAGCGTAGGCGGGAGGATGAACACCGGGGAGCTGTTTTTT. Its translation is CASSVGGRMNTGELFF. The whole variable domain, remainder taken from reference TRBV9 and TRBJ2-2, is DSGVTQTPKHLITATGQRVTLRCSPRSGDLSVYWYQQSLDQGLQFLIQYYNGEERAKGNILERFSAQQFPDLHSELNLSSLELGDSALYFCASSVGGRMNTGELFFGEGSRLTVL.

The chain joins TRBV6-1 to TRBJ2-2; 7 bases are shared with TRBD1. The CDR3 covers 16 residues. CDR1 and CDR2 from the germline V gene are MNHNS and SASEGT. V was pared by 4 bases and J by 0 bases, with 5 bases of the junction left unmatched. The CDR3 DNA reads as TGTGCCAGCAGTGTACAGGGGCCGGCGAACACCGGGGAGCTGTTTTTT. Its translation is CASSVQGPANTGELFF.

Here the CDR3 DNA reads TGTGCCAGCAGCCGGGACAGGCGGGCCAATGAGCAGTTCTTC. Its translation: CASSRDRRANEQFF. The V gene is TRBV7-6, the J gene TRBJ2-1; 8 nucleotides agree with TRBD1. V lost 5 bases, J lost 6 bases, and 6 bases stayed unmatched. The CDR3 length is 14 residues. The germline gives CDR1 SGHVS, CDR2 FNYEAQ.

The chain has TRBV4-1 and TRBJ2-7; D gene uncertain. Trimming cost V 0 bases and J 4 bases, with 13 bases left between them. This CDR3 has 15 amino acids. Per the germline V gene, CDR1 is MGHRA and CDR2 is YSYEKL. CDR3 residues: CASSQDRASSYEQYV. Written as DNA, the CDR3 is TGCGCCAGCAGCCAAGATAGGGCCAGCTCTTACGAGCAGTACGTC.

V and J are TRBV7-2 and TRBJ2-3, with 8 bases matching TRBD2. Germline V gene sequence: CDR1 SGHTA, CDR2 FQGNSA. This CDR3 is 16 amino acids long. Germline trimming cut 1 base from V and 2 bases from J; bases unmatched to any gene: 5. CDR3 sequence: CASSLVGSGDTDTQYF. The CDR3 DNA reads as TGTGCCAGCAGCTTAGTTGGTAGCGGGGACACAGATACGCAGTATTTT. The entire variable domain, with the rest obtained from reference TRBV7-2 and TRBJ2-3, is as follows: GAGVSQSPSNKVTEKGKDVELRCDPISGHTALYWYRQSLGQGLEFLIYFQGNSAPDKSGLPSDRFSAERTGGSVSTLTIQRTQQEDSAVYLCASSLVGSGDTDTQYFGPGTRLTVL.

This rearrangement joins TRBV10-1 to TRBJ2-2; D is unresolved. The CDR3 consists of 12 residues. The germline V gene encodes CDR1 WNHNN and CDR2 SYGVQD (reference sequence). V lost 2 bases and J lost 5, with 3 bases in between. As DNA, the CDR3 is TGCGCCAGCAGTGAGAATACCGGGGAGCTGTTTTTT. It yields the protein CASSENTGELFF.

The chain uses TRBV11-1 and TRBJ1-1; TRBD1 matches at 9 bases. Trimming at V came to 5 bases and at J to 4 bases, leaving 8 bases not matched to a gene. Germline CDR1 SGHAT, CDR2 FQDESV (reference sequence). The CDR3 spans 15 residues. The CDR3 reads CASSPSGTGPTEAFF. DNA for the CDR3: TGTGCCAGCAGCCCCTCCGGGACAGGGCCCACTGAAGCTTTCTTT.

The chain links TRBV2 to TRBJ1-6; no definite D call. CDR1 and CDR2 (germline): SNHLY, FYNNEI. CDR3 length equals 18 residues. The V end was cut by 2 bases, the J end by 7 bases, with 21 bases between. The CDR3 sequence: CASSEPPPGSILNSPLHF. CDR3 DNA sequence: TGTGCCAGCAGTGAACCCCCTCCGGGAAGTATTTTAAATTCACCCCTCCACTTT.

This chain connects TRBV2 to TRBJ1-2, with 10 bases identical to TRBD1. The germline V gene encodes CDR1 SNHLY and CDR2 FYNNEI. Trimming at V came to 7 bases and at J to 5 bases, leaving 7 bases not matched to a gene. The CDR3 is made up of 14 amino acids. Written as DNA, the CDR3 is TGTGCCAGCACCAGGGACAGGGGAGATTATGGCTACACCTTC. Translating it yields CASTRDRGDYGYTF.

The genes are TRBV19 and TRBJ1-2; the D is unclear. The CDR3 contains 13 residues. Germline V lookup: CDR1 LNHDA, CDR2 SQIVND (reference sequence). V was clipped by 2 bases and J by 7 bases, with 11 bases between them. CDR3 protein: CASSILGSGGYTF. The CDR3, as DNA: TGTGCCAGTAGTATATTAGGGTCCGGTGGCTACACCTTC.

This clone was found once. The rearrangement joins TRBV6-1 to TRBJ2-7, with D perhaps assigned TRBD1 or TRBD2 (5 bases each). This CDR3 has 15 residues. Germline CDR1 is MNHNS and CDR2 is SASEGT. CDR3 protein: CASRLGDRGRQPPFV. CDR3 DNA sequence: TGTGCCAGCAGACTAGGTGATAGAGGAAGACAGCCACCTTTCGTC.